The 22 T cell receptor beta chains below come from one sample, sequenced in a study of T cells expressing NK-cell markers. TCRdb reprocessed the 5' RACE reads, keeping one entry per CDR3 protein, no DNA. Its table records a few hundred thousand distinct CDR3 sequences. The sequencing input was blood T cells: a sorted CD56 or NKG2C T cell subset, CD4+ or CD8+ T cells, or bulk PBMC T cells (not recorded which). Receptor source: a man younger than 30 in good health.

The rearrangement links TRBV7-8 to TRBJ2-7; the TRBD1 assignment by TCRdb is unverifiable without DNA. Germline V CDR1 and CDR2: SGHVS, FQNEAQ. The CDR3 length is 14 residues. Here the CDR3 reads CASSLSGSVREQYF. Full variable domain (outside the CDR3, taken from reference TRBV7-8 and TRBJ2-7): GAGVSQSPRYKVAKRGQDVALRCDPISGHVSLFWYQQALGQGPEFLTYFQNEAQLDKSGLPSDRFFAERPEGSVSTLKIQRTQQEDSAVYLCASSLSGSVREQYFGPGTRLTVT.

The chain couples TRBV7-2 to TRBJ2-3; TCRdb names TRBD2, which stays unverified in the absence of DNA. Germline-derived CDR1 and CDR2 are SGHTA and FQGNSA. The CDR3 is made up of 15 amino acids. CDR3 in amino acids: CASSPGGRMADTQYF.

The chain combines TRBV4-2 with TRBJ2-3; lacking DNA, the TRBD2 call made by TCRdb goes unchecked. The germline V gene encodes CDR1 LGHNA and CDR2 YNFKEQ. The CDR3 is made up of 19 amino acids. CDR3 loop: CASSRSLASGRASGDTQYF.

The CDR3: CASSFGQLGDTQYF. V and J are TRBV12-3 or TRBV12-4 and TRBJ2-3. CDR3 length: 14 amino acids.

The chain is built from TRBV20-1 and TRBJ2-5; TCRdb's assignment of TRBD1 cannot be checked, as there is no DNA. Germline V CDR1 and CDR2: DFQATT, SNEGSKA (reference sequence). The CDR3 has 13 residues. The CDR3 here is CSARSRTGETQYF.

The chain carries TRBV20-1 and TRBJ2-5. Germline V lookup: CDR1 DFQATT, CDR2 SNEGSKA (reference sequence). This CDR3 region has 14 residues. CDR3 protein: CSARDWNDQETQYF.

The chain couples TRBV9 to TRBJ2-3; TCRdb's D call of TRBD2 is untestable without DNA. Looked up from germline, CDR1 is SGDLS and CDR2 is YYNGEE. The CDR3 has 15 residues. The CDR3 loop is CASSGGTSYGDTQYF.

The CDR3 sequence is CASSLVGRPEQFF. This chain joins TRBV7-9 and TRBJ2-1. The CDR3 has 13 amino acids. Germline assignment: CDR1 SEHNR and CDR2 FQNEAQ (reference sequence).

The J gene is TRBJ2-1, the V gene TRBV5-6; TCRdb reports TRBD2, a call that lacks DNA to check it against. The CDR3 extends over 15 amino acids. From germline, CDR1 is SGHDT and CDR2 YYEEEE. CDR3 loop: CASSSRTSGRRTEFF.

The J gene is TRBJ2-5, the V gene TRBV7-2. From germline, CDR1 is SGHTA and CDR2 FQGNSA. The CDR3 is 12 amino acids. CDR3 region: CASSILRETQYF.

The rearrangement links TRBV11-3 to TRBJ2-7; as DNA is missing, the TRBD2 call by TCRdb cannot be tested. The CDR3 has 11 residues. From germline, CDR1 is SGHNT and CDR2 YENEEA. Here the CDR3 reads CASSWGREQYF.

The CDR3 loop reads CASSHTLQGTDTQYF. The V and J genes are TRBV6-5 and TRBJ2-3; TCRdb indicates TRBD1, and absent DNA this call remains unverified. The length of the CDR3 is 15 residues. Germline loops: CDR1 MNHEY, CDR2 SVGAGI.

The chain recombines TRBV18 with TRBJ2-5; as DNA is missing, the TRBD2 call by TCRdb cannot be tested. Germline V gives CDR1 KGHSH, CDR2 LQKENI. The CDR3 is 14 residues long. Here the CDR3 reads CASSPVDWKETQYF.

The chain joins TRBV24-1 to TRBJ2-5; lacking DNA, the TRBD2 call made by TCRdb goes unchecked. The CDR3 runs to 16 residues. Germline values: CDR1 KGHDR, CDR2 SFDVKD. This chain's CDR3 is CATSGPGTTKQETQYF.

This chain links TRBV15 with TRBJ2-3. Germline CDR1 LNHNV, CDR2 YYDKDF (reference sequence). CDR3 length equals 16 residues. CDR3 region: CATSRGELRQADTQYF.

V is TRBV5-1 and J is TRBJ2-5; with no DNA, the TCRdb D assignment of TRBD2 cannot be verified. Per germline, CDR1 SGHRS and CDR2 YFSETQ. This CDR3 has 15 residues. The CDR3 sequence: CASSRPTGGQETQYF.

The J gene is TRBJ2-2, the V gene TRBV4-2; without DNA, the TCRdb call of TRBD2 cannot be checked. The CDR3 is 17 residues long. Per germline, CDR1 LGHNA and CDR2 YNFKEQ. This CDR3 reads CASSQVGTSARAGELFF.

The chain joins TRBV5-5 to TRBJ1-5. Germline V CDR1 and CDR2: SGHKS, YYEKEE (reference sequence). The CDR3 spans 13 residues. The chain's CDR3 is CASSWTDNQPQHF. The entire variable domain, with the rest obtained from reference TRBV5-5 and TRBJ1-5, is as follows: DAGVTQSPTHLIKTRGQQVTLRCSPISGHKSVSWYQQVLGQGPQFIFQYYEKEERGRGNFPDRFSARQFPNYSSELNVNALLLGDSALYLCASSWTDNQPQHFGDGTRLSIL.

The chain recombines TRBV12-3 or TRBV12-4 with TRBJ1-5; absent DNA, TCRdb's TRBD1 call cannot be checked. The CDR3 contains 16 residues. The CDR3 reads CASRIDSKYSNQPQHF.

The J gene is TRBJ2-1, the V gene TRBV12-3 or TRBV12-4; TCRdb gives TRBD1 as the D gene, but with no DNA this cannot be confirmed. The CDR3 contains 14 residues. This chain's CDR3 is CASRQGRRYNEQFF.

This chain links TRBV6-5 with TRBJ1-5. In germline, CDR1 is MNHEY, CDR2 SVGAGI. The CDR3 has 13 residues. CDR3 in amino acids: CASSLGPAQPQHF.

This rearrangement joins TRBV7-3 to TRBJ2-2; TCRdb's D call, TRBD1, is unchecked because there is no DNA. The CDR3 extends over 14 amino acids. Germline assignment: CDR1 SGHTA and CDR2 FQGTGA. The CDR3 here is CASSPTGDAGELFF.